The 5 T cell receptor beta chains presented below share a single source sample, sequenced in a study of PD-1 blockade in mismatch repair-deficient tumors. Clones were read by immunoSEQ multiplex PCR, and TCRdb kept only the in-frame ones, dropping some. The sample gives fewer than 100,000 clones, about 84% of which show up once; 2.6% is in the top ten. This specimen consisted of peripheral blood, obtained 12 weeks after starting pembrolizumab. The receptors shown here come from an adult with mismatch repair-deficient cancer.

This rearrangement joins TRBV5-1 to TRBJ2-5, with a weak D call TRBD2 (5 bases). Germline CDR1 reads SGHRS; CDR2 reads YFSETQ. The V and J ends lost 3 bases and 4 bases respectively, with 10 bases between them. The CDR3 is 13 amino acids. Here the CDR3 DNA reads TGCGCCAGCAGCTGGACTGCCTCAGAGACCCAGTACTTC. This sequence encodes CASSWTASETQYF.

CDR3 nucleotide sequence: TGTGCCGGGGGACTAGCGGGGGCCGGGGAGCTGTTTTTT. This encodes CAGGLAGAGELFF. The chain carries TRBV6-6 and TRBJ2-2; 14 positions match TRBD2. The trim removed 11 bases at V and 6 bases at J, leaving 2 bases unmatched. The CDR3 contains 13 residues. The germline gives CDR1 MNHNY, CDR2 SVGAGI (reference sequence).

The rearrangement joins TRBV9 to TRBJ2-3; no firm D call. Trimming took off 0 bases at V and 1 base at J, with 9 bases between the two ends. This CDR3 has 15 amino acids. CDR1 and CDR2 (germline): SGDLS, YYNGEE. CDR3 in DNA: TGTGCCAGCAGCGTAGTAAGGTCGGGCACAGATACGCAGTATTTT. Amino acid sequence: CASSVVRSGTDTQYF.

This chain uses TRBV29-1 with TRBJ2-7; no definite D call. Germline values: CDR1 SQVTM, CDR2 ANQGSEA. Trimming removed 3 bases from V and 2 bases from J, with 14 bases in between. This CDR3 is built from 14 residues. CDR3 in DNA: TGCAGCGTTGAGATTCTTGACACGGCCTACGAGCAGTACTTC. Encoded protein: CSVEILDTAYEQYF.

This chain links TRBV5-8 with TRBJ1-5; D is undetermined. Germline CDR1 and CDR2: SGHTS and YDEGEE. The V gene lost 4 bases and the J gene lost 5 bases, with 10 bases spanning the gap. This CDR3 has 13 residues. The CDR3 sequence: CASSPDGYQPQHF. CDR3 nucleotide sequence: TGTGCCAGCAGCCCCGACGGATATCAGCCCCAGCATTTT.